This T cell receptor beta chain was profiled in a study of metastatic and nonmetastatic thyroid tumors. Study-level information: A comparison of repertoires was made across blood and tumor or nodule tissue from malignant and benign thyroid patients. Findings of the study overall: As reported, TCR beta diversity in blood and tumor was significantly higher in malignant thyroid tumors than in benign nodules.

The authors' processing: A papillary thyroid cancer distant-metastasis classifier was built from CDR3 differences across clinicopathological groups. With MiXCR, TCRdb called clones anew from the PCR reads. What appears here as the V and J calls and clone size reflects TCRdb's work, not the paper's. Of tens of thousands of clones in the sample, around 17% were seen once. Worth noting for this clone: What it binds is unknown.

The entire patient cohort was treatment-naive prior to thyroid surgery. The sequenced sample consisted of blood. The TCR originated in a male donor with papillary thyroid cancer or a benign thyroid nodule (not recorded which). Some clones in this sample may be carry-over from other donors' samples.

CDR3 coding DNA: TGTGCCAGCAGCCTACTCGGAGGGACAGGGGTCCTAGAGCAGTACTTC. The encoded protein is CASSLLGGTGVLEQYF. The J gene is TRBJ2-7, the V gene TRBV5-2; the table calls TRBD1, which could not be checked here. TRBV5-2 is marked as a pseudogene. The CDR3 is 16 amino acids.